The 26 T cell receptor beta chains reported below all come from one sample, sequenced in a study of cytomegalovirus exposure and HLA in healthy donors. The PCR made use of 60 Vbeta and 13 Jbeta primers. The data were produced by immunoSEQ multiplex PCR, yet TCRdb's version contains in-frame clones alone and is incomplete. The repertoire holds about 170,000 clones, about three quarters seen once, with about 1.5% in the top ten. The sequencing sample was made of PBMCs. The receptors originated from a woman aged 25 to 39 in good health and CMV-seropositive.

This clone has just one count. This chain uses TRBV30 with TRBJ2-1; 8 positions match TRBD2. This CDR3 is built from 16 residues. V lost 2 bases and J lost 0; bases outside the gene matches: 6. CDR1 and CDR2 (germline): GTSNPN, SVGIG (reference sequence). DNA of the CDR3: TGTGCCTGGAGTCCCCGGCTAGCGGGCTCCTACAATGAGCAGTTCTTC. It yields the protein CAWSPRLAGSYNEQFF.

This clone was detected only once. The V and J genes are TRBV5-1 and TRBJ1-2; TRBD1 might be the D (6 bases). The CDR3 contains 16 residues. The V gene's germline CDR1 is SGHRS and CDR2 YFSETQ. V was trimmed by 0 bases and J by 5 bases, leaving 17 bases between them. The CDR3 loop reads CASSLAGSRGSYGYTF. CDR3 nucleotides: TGCGCCAGCAGCTTGGCCGGAAGCAGGGGCTCATATGGCTACACCTTC.

The chain is built from TRBV28 and TRBJ2-4, with D maybe TRBD2 (7 bases). The length of the CDR3 is 14 residues. With 7 bases removed from V and 8 bases from J, the gap between germline ends came to 18 bases. Germline V CDR1 and CDR2: MDHEN, SYDVKM. For the CDR3, the DNA is TGTGCCAGCAAGAACCGGGGGGCGTTGGACATTCAGTACTTC. Protein sequence: CASKNRGALDIQYF.

The rearrangement links TRBV7-8 to TRBJ1-2; tentative D call: TRBD1 (6 bases). Between the trimmed V and J ends, which lost 2 bases and 4 bases, there was a span of 11 bases. This CDR3 is 14 amino acids long. CDR1 is SGHVS, CDR2 FQNEAQ, per germline. CDR3 residues: CASSLKQGFYGYTF. The CDR3 DNA is TGTGCCAGCAGCTTAAAGCAGGGGTTCTATGGCTACACCTTC.

This clone showed up just once. V and J are TRBV27 and TRBJ2-7; TRBD2 aligns across 9 bases. The CDR3 is 12 amino acids. With V trimmed by 3 bases and J by 6 bases, 0 bases remained unmatched. Germline-derived CDR1 and CDR2 are MNHEY and SMNVEV (reference sequence). The CDR3 sequence: CASSLTSGEQYF. The CDR3 bases are TGTGCCAGCAGTTTGACTAGCGGCGAGCAGTACTTC.

The CDR3 DNA is TGCGCCAGCAGCCAACACCTAGCTTCCGGGGAGCTGTTTTTT. Translation: CASSQHLASGELFF. The chain uses TRBV4-3 and TRBJ2-2, with D tentatively TRBD2 (5 bases). The CDR3 contains 14 residues. The V and J ends lost 2 bases and 6 bases respectively, with 10 bases between them. Germline-derived CDR1 and CDR2 are LGHNA and YSLEER.

In nucleotides, the CDR3 is TGTGCCAGCAGCATCGACAGGGGTGAAAAACTGTTTTTT. Translating it yields CASSIDRGEKLFF. J is TRBJ1-4 and V is TRBV7-2; 8 bases fit TRBD1. CDR1 is SGHTA, CDR2 FQGNSA, per germline. The CDR3 runs 13 residues. Germline trimming cut 5 bases from V and 7 bases from J; bases unmatched to any gene: 3. Full variable domain (outside the CDR3, taken from reference TRBV7-2 and TRBJ1-4): GAGVSQSPSNKVTEKGKDVELRCDPISGHTALYWYRQSLGQGLEFLIYFQGNSAPDKSGLPSDRFSAERTGGSVSTLTIQRTQQEDSAVYLCASSIDRGEKLFFGSGTQLSVL.

The rearrangement joins TRBV27 to TRBJ1-5; D uncertain. Germline loops: CDR1 MNHEY, CDR2 SMNVEV (reference sequence). The CDR3 is 14 residues long. V shed 3 bases and J shed 4 bases, with 10 bases lying between them. This CDR3 is CASSFSSPNQPQHF. As DNA, the CDR3 is TGTGCCAGCAGTTTCTCCTCCCCGAATCAGCCCCAGCATTTT.

This chain's CDR3 is CASSQDRGAGSPYEQYF. The CDR3 DNA reads as TGTGCCAGCAGCCAAGATCGCGGGGCAGGGTCCCCCTACGAGCAGTACTTC. V is TRBV14 and J is TRBJ2-7; perhaps TRBD2 as D (6 bases). The V and J ends lost 0 bases and 2 bases respectively, with 17 bases between them. The CDR3 is made up of 17 amino acids. The germline V gene encodes CDR1 SGHDN and CDR2 FVKESK.

The rearrangement joins TRBV4-2 to TRBJ2-7; D is unresolved. Germline CDR1 is LGHNA and CDR2 is YNFKEQ. The CDR3 runs to 15 residues. Trimming took off 0 bases at V and 0 bases at J, with 9 bases between the two ends. This CDR3 is CASSQDLGTSYEQYF. CDR3 nucleotides: TGTGCCAGCAGCCAAGATCTGGGCACCTCCTACGAGCAGTACTTC.

The chain uses TRBV28 and TRBJ2-4, with D perhaps matching TRBD1 (5 bases). V was cut by 5 bases and J by 7 bases, with 18 bases left in between. This CDR3 is built from 15 residues. The germline V gene has CDR1 MDHEN and CDR2 SYDVKM. DNA for the CDR3: TGTGCCAGCAGTCTGGACACCACAAGTGTTAACATTCAGTACTTC. The encoded protein is CASSLDTTSVNIQYF.

The chain has TRBV27 and TRBJ2-7; 12 positions agree with TRBD1. V lost 7 bases and J lost 6; bases outside the gene matches: 10. This CDR3 region has 15 residues. Germline V gives CDR1 MNHEY, CDR2 SMNVEV (reference sequence). The CDR3 nucleotides read TGTGCCAGCACCCCAGGGACAGGGGGCTCAGGCGAGCAGTACTTC. It translates to CASTPGTGGSGEQYF.

This chain joins TRBV28 and TRBJ2-1; weak D call: TRBD2 (5 bases). The CDR3 runs 14 residues. V gave up 3 bases and J gave up 5 bases, with 11 bases separating them. Germline V CDR1 and CDR2: MDHEN, SYDVKM. In DNA form, the CDR3 reads TGTGCCAGCAGTTTTCCGGGAAGAAACAATGAGCAGTTCTTC. The encoded protein is CASSFPGRNNEQFF.

This chain connects TRBV30 to TRBJ2-3, with TRBD2 identical over 10 bases. Germline trimming cut 4 bases from V and 5 bases from J; bases unmatched to any gene: 12. Germline V lookup: CDR1 GTSNPN, CDR2 SVGIG (reference sequence). The CDR3 covers 16 residues. The CDR3 coding sequence is TGTGCCTGGAAACTGCCTTCAGCGGGAGGGCAAGATACGCAGTATTTT. Its protein product is CAWKLPSAGGQDTQYF.

This clone has only a few counts. The V and J genes are TRBV6-5 and TRBJ2-7; 9 bases fit TRBD2. The CDR3 has 14 amino acids. CDR1 and CDR2 (germline): MNHEY, SVGAGI. V gave up 2 bases and J gave up 4 bases; unmatched junction bases: 3. The CDR3 sequence is CASSYGREGYEQYF. DNA for the CDR3: TGTGCCAGCAGTTACGGGCGGGAGGGTTACGAGCAGTACTTC.

This clone was counted only a few times. The chain recombines TRBV19 with TRBJ2-3; weak D call: TRBD2 (6 bases). The V gene lost 9 bases and the J gene lost 6 bases, with 19 bases spanning the gap. The CDR3 has 14 amino acids. CDR1 LNHDA and CDR2 SQIVND come from the germline V gene (reference sequence). The CDR3: CARVSGKEGDTQYF. CDR3 nucleotides: TGTGCCAGGGTTAGCGGCAAGGAGGGTGATACGCAGTATTTT.

This clone was counted once. The chain employs TRBV11-3 and TRBJ2-1, with 11 bases fitting TRBD2. This CDR3 has 16 residues. Germline CDR1 SGHNT, CDR2 YENEEA. V was clipped by 1 base and J by 5 bases; unmatched bases: 4. Here the CDR3 reads CASSLVGTSGNNEQFF. DNA of the CDR3: TGTGCCAGCAGCTTAGTGGGGACTAGCGGAAACAATGAGCAGTTCTTC.

This chain connects TRBV28 to TRBJ1-3; no clear D. Germline CDR1 is MDHEN and CDR2 is SYDVKM. CDR3 size: 15 residues. V was clipped by 6 bases and J by 0 bases, with 12 bases between them. This CDR3 is CASSQNTYSGNTIYF. The CDR3 region has the DNA TGTGCCAGCAGCCAAAACACATACTCTGGAAACACCATATATTTT.

The chain couples TRBV18 to TRBJ2-5, with 9 positions matching TRBD1. J was trimmed by 2 bases and V by 0 bases; bases with no gene match: 10. This CDR3 is 18 amino acids long. In germline, CDR1 is KGHSH, CDR2 LQKENI. The chain's CDR3 is CASSPPGTGREFQETQYF. CDR3 DNA: TGTGCCAGCTCACCACCCGGGACAGGGAGGGAGTTTCAAGAGACCCAGTACTTC. Drawing the rest from reference TRBV18 and TRBJ2-5, the complete variable domain is NAGVMQNPRHLVRRRGQEARLRCSPMKGHSHVYWYRQLPEEGLKFMVYLQKENIIDESGMPKERFSAEFPKEGPSILRIQQVVRGDSAAYFCASSPPGTGREFQETQYFGPGTRLLVL.

This chain joins TRBV5-4 and TRBJ2-7; 8 nucleotides line up with TRBD2. CDR3 size: 14 residues. Germline V lookup: CDR1 SGHNT, CDR2 YYREEE (reference sequence). Trimming cost V 3 bases and J 6 bases; bases outside gene matches: 8. The CDR3 spells CASSWAGGAREQYF. As DNA, the CDR3 is TGTGCCAGCAGCTGGGCCGGGGGGGCCCGCGAGCAGTACTTC. Together with reference TRBV5-4 and TRBJ2-7, the CDR3 gives the full variable domain: ETGVTQSPTHLIKTRGQQVTLRCSSQSGHNTVSWYQQALGQGPQFIFQYYREEENGRGNFPPRFSGLQFPNYSSELNVNALELDDSALYLCASSWAGGAREQYFGPGTRLTVT.

CDR3 sequence (DNA): TGTGCCAGCAGTGGACTAGCGGGGCCCTACGAGCAGTACTTC. It translates to CASSGLAGPYEQYF. This chain links TRBV2 with TRBJ2-7; 11 bases align to TRBD2. V lost 4 bases, J lost 2 bases, and 1 base stayed unmatched. CDR3 length: 14 residues. Germline CDR1 reads SNHLY; CDR2 reads FYNNEI.

The chain joins TRBV30 to TRBJ2-3, with D possibly TRBD1 on 6 matching bases. The V gene's germline CDR1 is GTSNPN and CDR2 SVGIG (reference sequence). The ends were cut back, 4 bases at V and 4 bases at J, with 21 bases in the middle. This CDR3 contains 16 residues. The CDR3 DNA sequence: TGTGCCTGGACCCCCGGGCAGGGGCATCCCCCAGATACGCAGTATTTT. This sequence encodes CAWTPGQGHPPDTQYF.

This clone was seen just once. The chain carries TRBV21-1 and TRBJ2-7; TRBD2 was called by the table and not checked on the DNA. TRBV21-1 is recorded as a pseudogene. CDR3 size: 14 residues. CDR3 protein: CASSKGGLAFKQYF. The CDR3 region has the DNA TGTGCCAGCAGCAAAGGGGGACTAGCGTTTAAGCAGTACTTC.

The DNA for the CDR3 is TGTGCCTGTGCAGGCTTGAACACTGAAGCTTTCTTT. This codes for CACAGLNTEAFF. The gene calls are TRBV30 and TRBJ1-1, with D unresolved. The germline V gene encodes CDR1 GTSNPN and CDR2 SVGIG (reference sequence). The CDR3 extends over 12 amino acids. Deletions cut 6 bases from V and 0 bases from J, with 8 bases between.

The rearrangement links TRBV11-2 to TRBJ2-7, with 9 bases matching TRBD1. The CDR3 has 16 amino acids. Per the germline V gene, CDR1 is SGHAT and CDR2 is FQNNGV. J lost 4 bases, V lost 5 bases, and 12 bases had no gene match. The DNA of the CDR3 is TGTGCCAGCAGCCAAAGGACAGGGGAGGGTTTTTACGAGCAGTACTTC. Its protein product is CASSQRTGEGFYEQYF.

The rearrangement joins TRBV27 to TRBJ2-7; 8 nucleotides line up with TRBD2. V shed 5 bases, J shed 2 bases, and the junction held 8 bases outside the gene matches. Looked up from germline, CDR1 is MNHEY and CDR2 is SMNVEV (reference sequence). There are 15 residues in the CDR3. The CDR3 DNA is TGTGCCAGCAGTCCAATGTTGCGGGGGGCCTACGAGCAGTACTTC. This codes for CASSPMLRGAYEQYF.